These 14 T cell receptor beta chains were all obtained from the same sample, sequenced in a study of beta chain features in type 1 diabetes. All of the isolated RNA was reverse transcribed, so expressed TCRB transcripts were sequenced. Clones were read by immunoSEQ multiplex PCR, and TCRdb kept only the in-frame ones, dropping some. The repertoire holds around 300,000 clones, with around 10% as singletons. The sequenced material came from naive CD4+ T cells from blood. All receptors come from a woman younger than 45 in good health.

This clone turned up a few times. The chain uses TRBV7-2 and TRBJ2-7; no definite D call. This CDR3 is built from 16 residues. Germline assignment: CDR1 SGHTA and CDR2 FQGNSA. Trimming pared 1 base from V and 0 bases from J, leaving 13 bases between. In DNA, the CDR3 is TGTGCCAGCAGCTTAGGCCGACCCAGGAACTCCTACGAGCAGTACTTC. Encoded protein: CASSLGRPRNSYEQYF.

The sample holds a few counts of this clone. The chain uses TRBV11-2 and TRBJ2-1; 10 bases fit TRBD2. The CDR3 is made up of 16 amino acids. CDR1 and CDR2 (germline): SGHAT, FQNNGV. V was pared by 4 bases and J by 4 bases, with 7 bases of the junction left unmatched. This CDR3 reads CASSSGGLARYNEQFF. Written as DNA, the CDR3 is TGTGCCAGCAGCTCCGGGGGACTAGCGAGATACAATGAGCAGTTCTTC.

This clone has only a few counts. The chain joins TRBV29-1 to TRBJ2-5, with D perhaps matching TRBD1 (5 bases). Germline CDR1 is SQVTM and CDR2 is ANQGSEA. V was shortened by 2 bases and J by 5 bases, with 15 bases between the two germline ends. The length of the CDR3 is 14 residues. CDR3: CSVEWGHGPETQYF. CDR3 bases: TGCAGCGTTGAATGGGGCCATGGGCCCGAGACCCAGTACTTC. Variable domain in full (rest from reference TRBV29-1 and TRBJ2-5): SAVISQKPSRDICQRGTSLTIQCQVDSQVTMMFWYRQQPGQSLTLIATANQGSEATYESGFVIDKFPISRPNLTFSTLTVSNMSPEDSSIYLCSVEWGHGPETQYFGPGTRLLVL.

This clone was counted a few times. The chain links TRBV5-4 to TRBJ2-2; D uncertain. V dropped 2 bases and J dropped 0 bases, with 8 bases sitting between them. The CDR3 consists of 15 residues. Germline loops: CDR1 SGHNT, CDR2 YYREEE (reference sequence). DNA for the CDR3: TGTGCCAGCAGCTTTTTCGGTTCGAACACCGGGGAGCTGTTTTTT. It translates to CASSFFGSNTGELFF.

Of note for this clone: Other DNA sequences in this specimen translate into the identical CDR3. The chain couples TRBV2 to TRBJ2-5; D is uncertain. The germline V gene has CDR1 SNHLY and CDR2 FYNNEI. The CDR3 extends over 11 amino acids. Trimming cost V 4 bases and J 5 bases, with 5 bases left between them. CDR3 protein: CASSVRETQYF. The CDR3 DNA reads as TGTGCCAGCAGTGTGAGGGAGACCCAGTACTTC.

The rearrangement uses TRBV11-2 and TRBJ2-1, with 7 bases matching TRBD2. V was pared by 5 bases and J by 10 bases, with 5 bases of the junction left unmatched. CDR1 is SGHAT, CDR2 FQNNGV, per germline. The CDR3 has 12 amino acids. The DNA of the CDR3 is TGTGCCAGCAGCCCCCGGGGGGAAGAGCAGTTCTTC. It yields the protein CASSPRGEEQFF.

The sample holds a few counts of this clone. This chain links TRBV7-9 with TRBJ2-1; 7 positions match TRBD1. The CDR3 has 15 amino acids. Germline CDR1 reads SEHNR; CDR2 reads FQNEAQ (reference sequence). The trim removed 5 bases at V and 3 bases at J, leaving 7 bases unmatched. The CDR3 DNA reads TGTGCCAGCAGCCCGGACAGGAGAATCTACAATGAGCAGTTCTTC. Translating gives CASSPDRRIYNEQFF. The full variable domain, with the rest looked up from reference TRBV7-9 and TRBJ2-1, is DTGVSQNPRHKITKRGQNVTFRCDPISEHNRLYWYRQTLGQGPEFLTYFQNEAQLEKSRLLSDRFSAERPKGSFSTLEIQRTEQGDSAMYLCASSPDRRIYNEQFFGPGTRLTVL.

The sample holds many counts of this clone. This chain links TRBV29-1 with TRBJ2-4, with D tentatively TRBD1 (5 bases). Germline lookup yields CDR1 SQVTM and CDR2 ANQGSEA. V lost 1 base, J lost 6 bases, and 10 bases lay in between. The CDR3 spans 13 residues. The DNA of the CDR3 is TGCAGCGTTGAAGTACAGGATCGAAACATTCAGTACTTC. Protein: CSVEVQDRNIQYF.

This clone was detected a few times. This chain connects TRBV2 to TRBJ2-7; TRBD2 matches at 11 bases. Trimming cost V 2 bases and J 3 bases; bases outside gene matches: 3. The CDR3 extends over 15 amino acids. The V gene's germline CDR1 is SNHLY and CDR2 FYNNEI. The CDR3 nucleotides are TGTGCCAGCAGTGAAAGACTAGCGGGGAACTACGAGCAGTACTTC. It translates to CASSERLAGNYEQYF. The variable domain in full, completed from reference TRBV2 and TRBJ2-7, reads EPEVTQTPSHQVTQMGQEVILRCVPISNHLYFYWYRQILGQKVEFLVSFYNNEISEKSEIFDDQFSVERPDGSNFTLKIRSTKLEDSAMYFCASSERLAGNYEQYFGPGTRLTVT.

The chain employs TRBV30 and TRBJ2-5; TRBD1 might be the D (6 bases). The CDR3 loop spans 13 amino acids. Germline V gene lookup returns CDR1 GTSNPN and CDR2 SVGIG (reference sequence). The V end lost 3 bases, the J end lost 5 bases, and 13 bases lay between the germline ends. The CDR3 is CAWRGAFEETQYF. CDR3 DNA: TGTGCCTGGAGGGGGGCGTTTGAGGAGACCCAGTACTTC.

The chain joins TRBV19 to TRBJ2-7; D may be TRBD2 (5 bases). The V gene's germline CDR1 is LNHDA and CDR2 SQIVND (reference sequence). V lost 6 bases to trimming and J lost 6 bases, with 9 bases between them. The CDR3 is 11 residues long. CDR3 DNA: TGTGCCAGTAGGAGCGGACGCGAGCAGTACTTC. Translated, it gives CASRSGREQYF.

This clone appeared a few times. The chain couples TRBV6-5 to TRBJ1-2; tentatively, D is TRBD1 (6 bases). Germline assignment: CDR1 MNHEY and CDR2 SVGAGI. Trimming cost V 6 bases and J 3 bases, with 11 bases left between them. The CDR3 has 13 amino acids. CDR3: CASRMDRYYGYTF. The CDR3, as DNA: TGTGCCAGCAGGATGGACAGATACTATGGCTACACCTTC.

On this clone: Mismatch with germline at one junction end may stem from a read error. J is TRBJ1-2 and V is TRBV6-1; TRBD1 aligns across 7 bases. The V gene's germline CDR1 is MNHNS and CDR2 SASEGT. This CDR3 has 14 residues. This chain's CDR3 is CASSEDRVSYGYTF. CDR3 in DNA: TGTGCCAGCAGCGAAGACAGGGTTTCTTATGGCTACACCTTC.

The V call is TRBV21-1, the J call TRBJ2-1; the D call of TRBD1 is as the table states it, not checked on the DNA. TRBV21-1 is flagged as a pseudogene. The CDR3 is 12 residues long. CDR3 nucleotides: TGTGCCAGCAGCAGGACAGGGTGGGGGCAGTTCTTC. Its protein is CASSRTGWGQFF.